A single sample is the source of the 6 T cell receptor beta chains below, sequenced in a study of breast tumors, draining lymph nodes, adjacent tissues. Breast cancer patients provided tissue from their axillary draining lymph nodes. TCRdb reprocessed the multiplex PCR reads via MiXCR and lists one record per CDR3 protein. This sample has 200,000 to 250,000 distinct CDR3 sequences, with around 35% found just once. Material: axillary lymph node tissue. The source is a female donor with breast cancer. Some clones in this sample may be carry-over from other donors' samples.

This clonotype appeared many times. The gene calls are TRBV20-1 and TRBJ1-5, with D possibly TRBD1 on 5 matching bases. CDR1 and CDR2 (germline): DFQATT, SNEGSKA (reference sequence). The V gene lost 1 base and the J gene lost 3 bases, with 13 bases spanning the gap. CDR3 length equals 15 residues. The CDR3 DNA reads as TGCAGTGCTAGAGGCTCGGGACGGGACAATCAGCCCCAGCATTTT. It encodes CSARGSGRDNQPQHF.

The chain is built from TRBV27 and TRBJ2-7; TRBD2 matches at 7 bases. V lost 3 bases, J lost 7 bases, and 6 bases stayed unmatched. This CDR3 has 13 residues. Germline CDR1 reads MNHEY; CDR2 reads SMNVEV (reference sequence). As DNA, the CDR3 is TGTGCCAGCAGTTTCGGGGGGAAACTGGAGCAGTACTTC. This encodes CASSFGGKLEQYF.

In this sample, this clonotype turned up many times. CDR3 DNA: TGCAGTGCTAGAGAGTGGCAGCCAGGTCCTCAGCCCCAGCATTTT. This sequence encodes CSAREWQPGPQPQHF. The V gene is TRBV20-1, the J gene TRBJ1-5, with D unresolved. V gave up 0 bases and J gave up 6 bases, with 15 bases separating them. The CDR3 loop spans 15 amino acids. Germline V lookup: CDR1 DFQATT, CDR2 SNEGSKA (reference sequence).

This clonotype was seen at least ten times. This chain joins TRBV6-5 and TRBJ1-6; 9 bases match TRBD1. The CDR3 is made up of 16 amino acids. The germline V gene has CDR1 MNHEY and CDR2 SVGAGI. Trimming cost V 4 bases and J 10 bases; bases outside gene matches: 11. The CDR3 sequence: CASSSLPGTGQSPLHF. The CDR3 DNA reads TGTGCCAGCAGTTCACTACCCGGGACAGGGCAATCACCCCTCCACTTT.

This chain joins TRBV9 and TRBJ2-6; D could derive from TRBD1 or TRBD2 (5 bases each). This CDR3 region has 16 residues. Germline assignment: CDR1 SGDLS and CDR2 YYNGEE. V lost 4 bases, J lost 0 bases, and 11 bases lay in between. The CDR3 DNA reads TGTGCCAGCAGCCCAGCAGGGAGCTCTGGGGCCAACGTCCTGACTTTC. This gives the protein CASSPAGSSGANVLTF.

Ten or more counts support this clonotype. This sequence joins TRBV7-9 and TRBJ2-2; tentative D call: TRBD2 (5 bases). The CDR3 is made up of 15 amino acids. Germline V gene sequence: CDR1 SEHNR, CDR2 FQNEAQ (reference sequence). V was pared by 1 base and J by 6 bases, with 12 bases between. The CDR3 is CASSLENGVAGELFF. CDR3 nucleotides: TGTGCCAGCAGCTTAGAGAACGGGGTTGCCGGGGAGCTGTTTTTT.